This entry lists 7 T cell receptor beta chains sequenced from one sample in a study of shared clonotypes between healthy human individuals. The table came from immunoSEQ multiplex PCR; TCRdb's copy has only in-frame clones and leaves some out. The sample has around 600,000 clones, 95% to 98% seen once. Naive CD8 isolation took CD45RO-negative cells positively selected for CCR7 and excluded terminally differentiated effector memory CD45RA+ cells. The sample consisted of naive CD8+ T cells sorted from blood. The receptors were sampled from a man aged 30-40 years in good health.

The chain links TRBV6-5 to TRBJ2-1; D not resolved. The CDR3 covers 14 residues. V was trimmed by 4 bases and J by 0 bases, leaving 7 bases between them. CDR1 is MNHEY, CDR2 SVGAGI, per germline. CDR3 coding DNA: TGTGCCAGCAGTTTTGGTTCCTCCTACAATGAGCAGTTCTTC. Translation gives CASSFGSSYNEQFF.

This clone was counted a single time. The gene calls are TRBV30 and TRBJ2-1, with D possibly TRBD1 on 6 matching bases. V lost 2 bases and J 2 bases, leaving 7 bases between the germline ends. Germline CDR1 GTSNPN, CDR2 SVGIG (reference sequence). This CDR3 spans 13 amino acids. The CDR3 DNA reads as TGTGCCTGGAGTCGACAGGCCTACAATGAGCAGTTCTTC. As protein: CAWSRQAYNEQFF.

The chain couples TRBV27 to TRBJ1-1; TRBD1 agrees at 7 bases. Germline assignment: CDR1 MNHEY and CDR2 SMNVEV (reference sequence). With 0 bases clipped from V and 7 bases from J, the junction kept 5 bases outside the gene matches. This CDR3 spans 14 amino acids. Here the CDR3 DNA reads TGTGCCAGCAGTTTATCACTCAGGACAGGTGAAGCTTTCTTT. It codes for CASSLSLRTGEAFF.

With regard to this clone: At one boundary the junction diverges from the germline segment, which might be a read error. The V and J genes are TRBV5-4 and TRBJ1-2; 9 bases agree with TRBD1. The germline CDR1 and CDR2 sequences are SGHNT and YYREEE (reference sequence). The CDR3 covers 11 residues. In DNA form, the CDR3 reads TGTGCCAGCAGCAACCGGGACAGGGATATCTTC. It encodes CASSNRDRDIF.

The rearrangement joins TRBV5-4 to TRBJ2-7; D tentatively reads TRBD1 or TRBD2 (5 bases each). The germline gives CDR1 SGHNT, CDR2 YYREEE (reference sequence). This CDR3 is built from 13 residues. Trimming stripped 6 bases from V and 5 bases from J, with 15 bases between. The CDR3 nucleotides read TGTGCCAGCAACTACCCAGGGAGCGACGAGCAGTACTTC. This translates into CASNYPGSDEQYF.

Here the CDR3 reads CASSQGLEGAYEQYF. CDR3 bases: TGCGCCAGCAGCCAAGGACTAGAAGGTGCGTACGAGCAGTACTTC. The V gene is TRBV4-1, the J gene TRBJ2-7, with D possibly being TRBD2 (6 bases). The V gene's germline CDR1 is MGHRA and CDR2 YSYEKL. V shed 1 base and J shed 4 bases, with 14 bases lying between them. The CDR3 sequence is 15 residues long.

This chain connects TRBV11-2 to TRBJ2-1, with D uncertain. In germline, CDR1 is SGHAT, CDR2 FQNNGV. The CDR3 has 13 residues. Trimming removed 3 bases at V and 4 bases at J, with 7 bases between. CDR3 sequence: CASSFDTYNEQFF. The CDR3 DNA follows: TGTGCCAGCAGCTTCGACACGTACAATGAGCAGTTCTTC.